The rows below give T cell receptor beta chains drawn from one sample of a study of blood T cell repertoires in COVID-19. Libraries were prepared by immunoSEQ multiplex PCR; TCRdb keeps only in-frame clonotypes and omits some of them. In the table there are 340,000 or so clones, around four fifths of which are singletons. The sequenced sample consisted of peripheral blood. These receptors originate from a man aged 30 to 45 with active or convalescent COVID-19. Both conserved end residues are part of each CDR3. Each record gives: J gene, V gene, CDR3 length, D gene, clone size, CDR3 DNA, CDR3 protein. A D gene is named only where the DNA matches it firmly. Only part of the rows carry a size: once, few, many, or a class if the clone is expanded.

>TRBJ2-7|TRBV28|15|TRBD2|.
TGTGCCAGCAGTTTTCCCCCAGCGGGAGGGAACGAGCAGTACTTC
CASSFPPAGGNEQYF
>TRBJ1-2|TRBV28|14|.|.
TGTGCCAGCAGTTCGACAGACGGATGGAAAGGCTACACCTTC
CASSSTDGWKGYTF
>TRBJ2-5|TRBV7-3|13|TRBD2|.
TGTGCCAGCAGTAAACTAGCGATGGAGACCCAGTACTTC
CASSKLAMETQYF
>TRBJ1-2|TRBV6-1|15|.|.
TGTGCCAGCAGTGATGGGGCAGGACTAACCTATGGCTACACCTTC
CASSDGAGLTYGYTF
>TRBJ1-5|TRBV4-2|18|.|.
TGTGCCAGCAGCCAAGACGTGGCAGGGCCATGGGGCAATCAGCCCCAGCATTTT
CASSQDVAGPWGNQPQHF
>TRBJ1-4|TRBV12-5|12|.|once
TGTGCTAGTGGTTCCGGGGAGGAAAAACTGTTTTTT
CASGSGEEKLFF
>TRBJ2-5|TRBV7-2|17|TRBD2|.
TGTGCCAGCAGCCAGAGGGCTAGCGGGAGAGCGGGAGAGACCCAGTACTTC
CASSQRASGRAGETQYF
>TRBJ2-3|TRBV19|13|TRBD1|.
TGTGCCAGTAGTATGACAGGGACAGATACGCAGTATTTT
CASSMTGTDTQYF
>TRBJ1-1|TRBV6-5|14|TRBD1|.
TGTGCCAGCAGCCGGACAGGGAAGGACACTGAAGCTTTCTTT
CASSRTGKDTEAFF
>TRBJ1-1|TRBV5-1|15|.|.
TGCGCCAGCAGCTTACAAGGCCAGGAGGTCACTGAAGCTTTCTTT
CASSLQGQEVTEAFF
>TRBJ1-5|TRBV6-2/TRBV6-3|14|.|.
TGTGCCAGCAGCGGGAGAAATAGCAATCAGCCCCAGCATTTT
CASSGRNSNQPQHF
>TRBJ2-3|TRBV4-1|17|TRBD2|.
TGCGCCAGCAGCCCGGCGCCTAGCGGGGGGGCCCGAGATACGCAGTATTTT
CASSPAPSGGARDTQYF
>TRBJ1-6|TRBV4-3|17|TRBD1|few
TGCGCCAGCAGCCAAGATGGGACAGGGTTTTCTAATTCACCCCTCCACTTT
CASSQDGTGFSNSPLHF
>TRBJ2-3|TRBV10-3|16|.|.
TGTGCCATCAGTGACCAAGCTAGCCGCTCCACAGATACGCAGTATTTT
CAISDQASRSTDTQYF
>TRBJ2-1|TRBV29-1|13|TRBD1|.
TGCAGCGTCTTATCAGGGGGCCGGGATGAGCAGTTCTTC
CSVLSGGRDEQFF